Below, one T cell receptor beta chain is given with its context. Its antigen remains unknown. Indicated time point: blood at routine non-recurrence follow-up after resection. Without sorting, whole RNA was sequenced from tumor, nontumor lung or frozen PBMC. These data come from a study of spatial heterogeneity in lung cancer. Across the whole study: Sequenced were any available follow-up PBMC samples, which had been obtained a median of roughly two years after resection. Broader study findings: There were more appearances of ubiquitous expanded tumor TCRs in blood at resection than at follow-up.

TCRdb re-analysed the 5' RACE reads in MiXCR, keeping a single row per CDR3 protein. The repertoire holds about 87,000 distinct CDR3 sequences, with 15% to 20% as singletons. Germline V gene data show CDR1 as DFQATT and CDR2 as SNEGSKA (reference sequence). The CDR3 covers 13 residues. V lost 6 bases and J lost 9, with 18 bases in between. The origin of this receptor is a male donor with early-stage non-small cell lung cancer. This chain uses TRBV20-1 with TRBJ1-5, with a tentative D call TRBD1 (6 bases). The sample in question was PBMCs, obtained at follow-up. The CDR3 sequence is CSAPGQPGGPQHF. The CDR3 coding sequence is TGCAGTGCCCCAGGACAGCCCGGGGGGCCCCAGCATTTT.